The next 22 T cell receptor beta chains were all read from a single sample in a study of OX40 agonist ivuxolimab in advanced cancers. Measured with immunoSEQ multiplex PCR; TCRdb has only the in-frame clones, and not every one. Of around 97,000 clones listed, about 90% are singletons. This sample comprised CD4+ or CD8+ T cells sorted from blood, obtained in a trial of the OX40 agonist ivuxolimab. These receptors were collected from an adult with an advanced solid tumor such as melanoma, head and neck, liver or kidney cancer.

This chain uses TRBV19 with TRBJ2-7, with TRBD1 matching 9 bases. J was trimmed by 2 bases and V by 4 bases; bases with no gene match: 9. The CDR3 is made up of 16 amino acids. The germline CDR1 and CDR2 sequences are LNHDA and SQIVND (reference sequence). DNA of the CDR3: TGTGCCAGTAGTAGCTCAGGACAGGGGTTCCCCTACGAGCAGTACTTC. Amino acids: CASSSSGQGFPYEQYF.

The chain employs TRBV2 and TRBJ2-5; possibly TRBD2 for D (6 bases). Trimming left V 6 bases short and J 5 bases short, with 7 bases between. The CDR3 covers 11 residues. Germline V gene sequence: CDR1 SNHLY, CDR2 FYNNEI. CDR3 in amino acids: CASSGSETQYF. The CDR3 DNA follows: TGTGCCAGCAGCGGGAGTGAGACCCAGTACTTC. The variable domain in full, completed from reference TRBV2 and TRBJ2-5, reads EPEVTQTPSHQVTQMGQEVILRCVPISNHLYFYWYRQILGQKVEFLVSFYNNEISEKSEIFDDQFSVERPDGSNFTLKIRSTKLEDSAMYFCASSGSETQYFGPGTRLLVL.

The rearrangement uses TRBV30 and TRBJ2-1; TRBD1 agrees at 8 bases. The CDR3 length is 14 residues. The germline CDR1 and CDR2 sequences are GTSNPN and SVGIG (reference sequence). Trimming cost V 2 bases and J 4 bases; bases outside gene matches: 4. The CDR3 protein is CAWSPQGVYNEQFF. The CDR3 DNA is TGTGCCTGGAGTCCACAGGGGGTTTACAATGAGCAGTTCTTC.

This chain connects TRBV29-1 to TRBJ2-7; 8 nucleotides align to TRBD1. The CDR3 sequence is 16 residues long. V lost 4 bases, J lost 0 bases, and 11 bases stayed unmatched. Germline V CDR1 and CDR2: SQVTM, ANQGSEA. The CDR3: CSVAAPQGASSYEQYF. As DNA, the CDR3 is TGCAGCGTTGCCGCTCCCCAGGGGGCATCCTCCTACGAGCAGTACTTC.

This chain links TRBV5-1 with TRBJ1-1; D remains unclear. V shed 0 bases and J shed 0 bases, with 15 bases lying between them. The V gene's germline CDR1 is SGHRS and CDR2 YFSETQ. The CDR3 is 17 residues long. CDR3 sequence: CASSLDFNRAMNTEAFF. CDR3 bases: TGCGCCAGCAGCTTGGATTTTAACCGGGCGATGAACACTGAAGCTTTCTTT.

The chain uses TRBV6-1 and TRBJ2-7, with 7 bases matching TRBD1. The CDR3 spans 15 residues. V shed 11 bases, J shed 3 bases, and the junction held 16 bases outside the gene matches. In germline, CDR1 is MNHNS, CDR2 SASEGT. The CDR3 DNA sequence: TGTGCCTCGTACGCAGGGACAGCCAACCACTACGAGCAGTACTTC. Protein: CASYAGTANHYEQYF.

V usage is TRBV7-6 and J usage is TRBJ1-5; 7 nucleotides line up with TRBD1. CDR1 SGHVS and CDR2 FNYEAQ come from the germline V gene. This CDR3 contains 14 residues. With V trimmed by 3 bases and J by 6 bases, 5 bases remained unmatched. CDR3 DNA sequence: TGTGCCAGCAGCTTGGGACAGTTGGGTCAGCCCCAGCATTTT. Its protein is CASSLGQLGQPQHF.

This sequence joins TRBV5-4 and TRBJ1-2; no reliable D call. Germline CDR1 SGHNT, CDR2 YYREEE (reference sequence). This CDR3 contains 15 residues. The germline V and J ends were trimmed by 4 bases and 4 bases, with 17 bases remaining between them. The chain's CDR3 is CASSPGGSQVYGYTF. CDR3 coding DNA: TGTGCCAGCAGCCCTGGAGGCAGCCAGGTCTATGGCTACACCTTC.

The V and J genes are TRBV9 and TRBJ1-4; D is ambiguous. Per germline, CDR1 SGDLS and CDR2 YYNGEE. This CDR3 region has 15 residues. V was trimmed by 4 bases and J by 0 bases, leaving 10 bases between them. CDR3 sequence: CASSPDPSTNEKLFF. The CDR3 nucleotides are TGTGCCAGCAGCCCGGACCCATCAACTAATGAAAAACTGTTTTTT.

The chain has TRBV25-1 and TRBJ2-5, with TRBD1 matching over 9 bases. Germline-derived CDR1 and CDR2 are MGHDK and SYGVNS. The CDR3 totals 17 residues. The V gene end was trimmed by 4 bases and the J gene end by 2 bases; junction bases not matched to a gene: 11. The CDR3 spells CASSAVFWTGEQETQYF. CDR3 DNA: TGTGCCAGCAGTGCGGTTTTTTGGACAGGGGAACAAGAGACCCAGTACTTC. Full variable domain (outside the CDR3, taken from reference TRBV25-1 and TRBJ2-5): EADIYQTPRYLVIGTGKKITLECSQTMGHDKMYWYQQDPGMELHLIHYSYGVNSTEKGDLSSESTVSRIRTEHFPLTLESARPSHTSQYLCASSAVFWTGEQETQYFGPGTRLLVL.

This sequence joins TRBV4-1 and TRBJ2-3; TRBD2 matches at 10 bases. From germline, CDR1 is MGHRA and CDR2 YSYEKL. The junction had 12 bases not matched to a gene; V was cut back by 0 bases and J by 3 bases. The CDR3 extends over 19 amino acids. This chain's CDR3 is CASSQDGGASGRVTDTQYF. CDR3 DNA: TGCGCCAGCAGCCAAGATGGTGGGGCTAGCGGGAGAGTGACAGATACGCAGTATTTT.

The chain joins TRBV11-1 to TRBJ1-5; D unclear. The CDR3 is made up of 13 amino acids. V was clipped by 3 bases and J by 3 bases, with 6 bases between them. CDR1 and CDR2 (germline): SGHAT, FQDESV (reference sequence). In DNA, the CDR3 is TGTGCCAGCAGCTTGGGGATCAATCAGCCCCAGCATTTT. It codes for CASSLGINQPQHF.

The chain recombines TRBV19 with TRBJ1-2; the D gene is possibly TRBD1 (5 bases). Germline loops: CDR1 LNHDA, CDR2 SQIVND (reference sequence). This CDR3 is built from 14 residues. V was pared by 7 bases and J by 1 base, with 13 bases between. For the CDR3, the DNA is TGTGCCAGTACCCCACAGGAGGGTAACTATGGCTACACCTTC. This encodes CASTPQEGNYGYTF.

CDR3 amino acids: CASSYSLLQGATEAFF. DNA for the CDR3: TGTGCCAGCAGTTACTCCTTACTCCAGGGGGCGACTGAAGCTTTCTTT. This chain uses TRBV6-5 with TRBJ1-1, with 8 bases fitting TRBD1. CDR1 and CDR2 from the germline V gene are MNHEY and SVGAGI. The CDR3 is 16 amino acids. V lost 0 bases and J lost 5; bases outside the gene matches: 8.

Turning to this clone: This specimen includes other DNA sequences encoding the same CDR3. This chain joins TRBV7-2 and TRBJ1-2, with D possibly being TRBD1 (6 bases). Germline V gives CDR1 SGHTA, CDR2 FQGNSA. The V gene lost 4 bases and the J gene lost 8 bases, with 20 bases spanning the gap. This CDR3 is 15 amino acids long. In nucleotides, the CDR3 is TGTGCCAGCAGCTCTGGGGTAGGGGGAAGGGGGGGCTACACCTTC. Its translation: CASSSGVGGRGGYTF.

This chain links TRBV6-5 with TRBJ2-1; no clear D. Germline V CDR1 and CDR2: MNHEY, SVGAGI. The germline V and J ends were trimmed by 0 bases and 3 bases, with 9 bases remaining between them. This CDR3 has 15 residues. CDR3 amino acids: CASSYSKSIYNEQFF. The DNA for the CDR3 is TGTGCCAGCAGTTACTCGAAGTCTATCTACAATGAGCAGTTCTTC.

A few counts support this clone. This sequence joins TRBV28 and TRBJ2-7; possibly TRBD1 or TRBD2 for D (5 bases each). The CDR3 length is 13 residues. Per germline, CDR1 MDHEN and CDR2 SYDVKM. Trimming removed 6 bases at V and 6 bases at J, with 15 bases between. The CDR3 protein is CASSLGTAGEQYF. In nucleotides, the CDR3 is TGTGCCAGCAGCCTTGGGACGGCAGGCGAGCAGTACTTC.

The chain recombines TRBV7-3 with TRBJ2-1; TRBD2 aligns across 7 bases. V trimming: 4 bases; J trimming: 4 bases; junction bases outside the gene matches: 22. The CDR3 has 20 amino acids. CDR1 is SGHTA, CDR2 FQGTGA, per germline. The CDR3 region has the DNA TGTGCCAGCAGCTCCATAGACGACGGGAGGAGGGCCGAAAGGTACAATGAGCAGTTCTTC. Amino acid sequence: CASSSIDDGRRAERYNEQFF.

This chain connects TRBV4-3 to TRBJ2-1, with D uncertain. Trimming cost V 1 base and J 3 bases, with 7 bases left between them. The CDR3 spans 14 residues. Germline V gives CDR1 LGHNA, CDR2 YSLEER. The CDR3 coding sequence is TGCGCCAGCAGCCAAGGGACGGTCTACAATGAGCAGTTCTTC. It encodes CASSQGTVYNEQFF.

The rearrangement uses TRBV4-2 and TRBJ2-1; D not certain. CDR3 size: 12 residues. Germline CDR1 and CDR2: LGHNA and YNFKEQ. Trimming took off 1 base at V and 7 bases at J, with 5 bases between the two ends. CDR3 sequence: CASSQVRNEQFF. The DNA for the CDR3 is TGTGCCAGCAGCCAAGTTAGAAATGAGCAGTTCTTC.

The chain has TRBV11-2 and TRBJ2-1, with 9 bases that match TRBD2. The CDR3 has 16 residues. Germline CDR1 is SGHAT and CDR2 is FQNNGV. V dropped 6 bases and J dropped 8; count of bases not matched to a gene: 14. The CDR3, as DNA: TGTGCCAGCAGTTTTGGGGTTAGTAGCGGGAGCTATGAGCAGTTCTTC. It yields the protein CASSFGVSSGSYEQFF.

J is TRBJ2-1 and V is TRBV27; no clear D. V was shortened by 4 bases and J by 0 bases, with 13 bases between the two germline ends. CDR1 and CDR2 (germline): MNHEY, SMNVEV (reference sequence). The CDR3 has 16 residues. The CDR3 nucleotides read TGTGCCAGCAGTTCCTTGACACTTCTCTCCTACAATGAGCAGTTCTTC. It encodes CASSSLTLLSYNEQFF.